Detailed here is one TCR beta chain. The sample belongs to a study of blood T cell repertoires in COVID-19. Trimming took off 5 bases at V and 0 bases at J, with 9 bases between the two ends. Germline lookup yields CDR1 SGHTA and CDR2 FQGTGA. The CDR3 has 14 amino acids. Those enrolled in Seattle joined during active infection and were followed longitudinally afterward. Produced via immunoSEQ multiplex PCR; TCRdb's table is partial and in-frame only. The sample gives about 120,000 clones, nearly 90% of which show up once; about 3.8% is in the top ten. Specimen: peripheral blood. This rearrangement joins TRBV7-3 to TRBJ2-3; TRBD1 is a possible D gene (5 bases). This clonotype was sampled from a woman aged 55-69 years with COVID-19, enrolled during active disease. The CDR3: CASSTGFSTDTQYF. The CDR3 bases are TGTGCCAGCAGCACAGGTTTTAGCACAGATACGCAGTATTTT.